One sample yielded the 14 T cell receptor beta chains listed below, sequenced in a study of T cell responses to AZD1222 COVID-19 vaccine. Assay: immunoSEQ multiplex PCR; the TCRdb copy retains only in-frame clones and omits some. The sample lists about 150,000 clones, just over 90% seen once, with less than 3.5% in the top ten. The material sequenced was peripheral blood, taken on day 0 of MenACWY control vaccination. The source of these receptors is an adult in good health.

V gene TRBV5-1 combines with J gene TRBJ2-3, with unresolved D. This CDR3 comprises 15 residues. V lost 7 bases to trimming and J lost 2 bases, with 17 bases between them. Germline values: CDR1 SGHRS, CDR2 YFSETQ. The CDR3 DNA reads as TGCGCCAGCTCTCGGTCGGGCCTCGCCACAGATACGCAGTATTTT. It translates to CASSRSGLATDTQYF.

The genes are TRBV18 and TRBJ2-3; no definite D call. Trimming stripped 3 bases from V and 0 bases from J, with 1 base between. The CDR3 covers 12 residues. The V gene's germline CDR1 is KGHSH and CDR2 LQKENI. Written as DNA, the CDR3 is TGTGCCAGCTCACCTAGCACAGATACGCAGTATTTT. This sequence encodes CASSPSTDTQYF.

The chain recombines TRBV30 with TRBJ1-6; TRBD1 might be the D (5 bases). Germline V gene sequence: CDR1 GTSNPN, CDR2 SVGIG (reference sequence). This CDR3 spans 15 amino acids. Trimming pared 2 bases from V and 6 bases from J, leaving 14 bases between. The CDR3 DNA reads as TGTGCCTGGAGTCAGGGCAGGAGTGGTAATTCACCCCTCCACTTT. Amino acids: CAWSQGRSGNSPLHF.

The chain carries TRBV4-2 and TRBJ1-5; D remains unclear. Germline V gene sequence: CDR1 LGHNA, CDR2 YNFKEQ. The CDR3 covers 17 residues. Trimming left V 5 bases short and J 0 bases short, with 17 bases between. The CDR3 loop reads CASSKIRAPHSNQPQHF. The CDR3 region has the DNA TGTGCCAGCAGCAAAATCCGGGCCCCTCATAGCAATCAGCCCCAGCATTTT.

Written as DNA, the CDR3 is TGTGCCAGCAGCCGGAGTGGGGGCGCGGGGGCCAACGTCCTGACTTTC. It translates to CASSRSGGAGANVLTF. V is TRBV7-3 and J is TRBJ2-6; D may be TRBD1 (6 bases). CDR3 length: 16 amino acids. V dropped 5 bases and J dropped 4 bases, with 15 bases sitting between them. CDR1 is SGHTA, CDR2 FQGTGA, per germline.

V and J are TRBV6-5 and TRBJ1-2, with unresolved D. Germline V gene data show CDR1 as MNHEY and CDR2 as SVGAGI. Deletions cut 8 bases from V and 0 bases from J, with 10 bases between. This CDR3 contains 13 residues. The CDR3 here is CASSFVPNYGYTF. CDR3 sequence (DNA): TGTGCCAGCTCCTTCGTCCCTAACTATGGCTACACCTTC.

V is TRBV15 and J is TRBJ1-6; a possible D gene is TRBD1 (5 bases). Trimming removed 1 base at V and 7 bases at J, with 14 bases between. Germline V gene lookup returns CDR1 LNHNV and CDR2 YYDKDF (reference sequence). There are 16 residues in the CDR3. The CDR3 sequence: CATSRGGTIRNSPLHF. CDR3 DNA: TGTGCCACCAGCAGAGGCGGGACCATCCGGAATTCACCCCTCCACTTT.

The genes are TRBV27 and TRBJ2-2; 7 bases are shared with TRBD1. CDR3 length equals 15 residues. Trimming took 6 bases from V and 1 from J; bases not matched to a gene: 5. CDR1 MNHEY and CDR2 SMNVEV come from the germline V gene (reference sequence). Written as DNA, the CDR3 is TGTGCCAGCAGCCAGGACAGGCGGAACACCGGGGAGCTGTTTTTT. It specifies CASSQDRRNTGELFF.

The chain links TRBV12-3 or TRBV12-4 to TRBJ2-5, with no clear D. The CDR3 consists of 13 residues. With 5 bases removed from V and 1 base from J, the gap between germline ends came to 8 bases. The CDR3 sequence is CASSPNLQETQYF. CDR3 coding DNA: TGTGCCAGCAGTCCAAACCTCCAAGAGACCCAGTACTTC.

This clone was seen a few times. The chain carries TRBV14 and TRBJ2-3, with unresolved D. This CDR3 has 18 amino acids. Germline CDR1 and CDR2: SGHDN and FVKESK. Trimming removed 3 bases from V and 0 bases from J, with 19 bases in between. The CDR3, as DNA: TGTGCCAGCAGCCACTACATAGAGGTTTATCGGAGCACAGATACGCAGTATTTT. Its translation: CASSHYIEVYRSTDTQYF. The full variable domain, its missing parts supplied by reference TRBV14 and TRBJ2-3, is EAGVTQFPSHSVIEKGQTVTLRCDPISGHDNLYWYRRVMGKEIKFLLHFVKESKQDESGMPNNRFLAERTGGTYSTLKVQPAELEDSGVYFCASSHYIEVYRSTDTQYFGPGTRLTVL.

The rearrangement links TRBV19 to TRBJ1-3; unclear D gene. V lost 7 bases and J lost 0, with 10 bases in between. The germline CDR1 and CDR2 sequences are LNHDA and SQIVND (reference sequence). This CDR3 spans 14 amino acids. The CDR3, as DNA: TGTGCCAGTAAAAAAGGAAGCTCTGGAAACACCATATATTTT. This translates into CASKKGSSGNTIYF.

This clone occurred once. The chain is built from TRBV2 and TRBJ1-1; unclear D gene. This CDR3 spans 15 amino acids. The V end was cut by 6 bases, the J end by 5 bases, with 19 bases between. Germline lookup yields CDR1 SNHLY and CDR2 FYNNEI. CDR3 bases: TGTGCCAGCAGGGCGCAAACATCGGCAGAGACTGAAGCTTTCTTT. Encoded protein: CASRAQTSAETEAFF.

This sequence joins TRBV6-5 and TRBJ1-3; D gene uncertain. V was clipped by 0 bases and J by 0 bases, with 6 bases between them. CDR3 length: 15 amino acids. The V gene's germline CDR1 is MNHEY and CDR2 SVGAGI. The CDR3 DNA follows: TGTGCCAGCAGTTACTCCCAGAGCTCTGGAAACACCATATATTTT. As protein: CASSYSQSSGNTIYF.

This clone was seen just once. The genes are TRBV6-2 or TRBV6-3 and TRBJ2-7, with 9 bases fitting TRBD2. The CDR3 is 14 amino acids. With V trimmed by 6 bases and J by 3 bases, 6 bases remained unmatched. CDR1 and CDR2 from the germline V gene are MNHEY and SVGEGT. CDR3 nucleotides: TGTGCCAGCAGCCCACTAGCGGGCGTCTACGAGCAGTACTTC. Translated: CASSPLAGVYEQYF.